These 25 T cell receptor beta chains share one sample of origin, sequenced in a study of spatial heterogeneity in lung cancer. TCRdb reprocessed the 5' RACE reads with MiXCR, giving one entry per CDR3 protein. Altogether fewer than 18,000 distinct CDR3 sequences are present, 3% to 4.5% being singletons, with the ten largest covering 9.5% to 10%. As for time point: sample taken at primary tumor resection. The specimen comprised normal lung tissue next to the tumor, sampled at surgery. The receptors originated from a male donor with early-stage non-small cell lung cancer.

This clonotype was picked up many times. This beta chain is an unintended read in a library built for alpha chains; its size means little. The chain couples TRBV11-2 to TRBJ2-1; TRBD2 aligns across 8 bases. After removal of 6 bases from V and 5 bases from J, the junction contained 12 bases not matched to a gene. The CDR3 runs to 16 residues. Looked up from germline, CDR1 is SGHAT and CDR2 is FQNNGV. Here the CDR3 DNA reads TGTGCCAGCAGACCCGATCCGGGACTAGGGAACAATGAGCAGTTCTTC. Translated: CASRPDPGLGNNEQFF.

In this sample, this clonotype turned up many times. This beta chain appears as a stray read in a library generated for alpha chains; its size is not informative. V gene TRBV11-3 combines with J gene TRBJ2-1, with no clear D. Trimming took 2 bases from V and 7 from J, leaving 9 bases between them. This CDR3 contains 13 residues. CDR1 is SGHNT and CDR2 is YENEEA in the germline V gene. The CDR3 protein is CASSLPGDNEQFF. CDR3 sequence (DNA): TGTGCCAGCAGCTTACCCGGAGATAATGAGCAGTTCTTC.

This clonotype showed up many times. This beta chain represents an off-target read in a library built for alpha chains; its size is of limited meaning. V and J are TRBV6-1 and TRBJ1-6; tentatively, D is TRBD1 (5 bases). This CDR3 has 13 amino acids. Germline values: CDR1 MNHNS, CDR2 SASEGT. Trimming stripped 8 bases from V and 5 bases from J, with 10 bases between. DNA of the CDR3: TGTGCCAGCGGGGCTTCTGATAATTCACCCCTCCACTTT. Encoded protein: CASGASDNSPLHF.

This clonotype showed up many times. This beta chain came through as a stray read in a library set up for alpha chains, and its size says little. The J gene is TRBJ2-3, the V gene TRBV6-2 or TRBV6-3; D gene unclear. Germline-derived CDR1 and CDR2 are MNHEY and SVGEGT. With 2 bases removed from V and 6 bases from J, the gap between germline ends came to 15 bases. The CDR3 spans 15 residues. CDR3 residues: CASSYPDHLGDTQYF. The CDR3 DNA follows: TGTGCCAGCAGTTACCCCGACCACCTTGGGGATACGCAGTATTTT.

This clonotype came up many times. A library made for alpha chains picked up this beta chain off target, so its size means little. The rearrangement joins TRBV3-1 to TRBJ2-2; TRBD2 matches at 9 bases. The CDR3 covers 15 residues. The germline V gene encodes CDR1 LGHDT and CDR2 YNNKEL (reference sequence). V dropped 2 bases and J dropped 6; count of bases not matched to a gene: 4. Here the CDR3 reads CASSQPGTSPGELFF. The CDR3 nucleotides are TGTGCCAGCAGCCAACCCGGGACTAGCCCCGGGGAGCTGTTTTTT.

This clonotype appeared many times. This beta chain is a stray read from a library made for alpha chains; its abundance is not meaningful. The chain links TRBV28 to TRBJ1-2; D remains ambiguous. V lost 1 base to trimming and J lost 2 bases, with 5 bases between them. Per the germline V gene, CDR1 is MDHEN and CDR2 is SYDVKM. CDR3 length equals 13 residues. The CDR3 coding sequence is TGTGCCAGCAGTTTATACGAGAACTATGGCTACACCTTC. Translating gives CASSLYENYGYTF.

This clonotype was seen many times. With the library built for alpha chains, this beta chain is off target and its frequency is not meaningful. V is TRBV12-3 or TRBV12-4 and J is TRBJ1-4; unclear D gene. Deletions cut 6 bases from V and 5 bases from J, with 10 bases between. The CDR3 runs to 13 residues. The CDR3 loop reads CASRLPPNEKLFF. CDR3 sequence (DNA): TGTGCCAGCAGACTGCCCCCGAATGAAAAACTGTTTTTT.

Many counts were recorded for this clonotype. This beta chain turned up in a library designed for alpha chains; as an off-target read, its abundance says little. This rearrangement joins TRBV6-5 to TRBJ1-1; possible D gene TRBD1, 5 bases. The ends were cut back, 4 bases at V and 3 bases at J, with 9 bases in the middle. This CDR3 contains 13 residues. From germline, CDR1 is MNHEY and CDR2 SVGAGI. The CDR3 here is CASSSSGYTEAFF. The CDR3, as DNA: TGTGCCAGCAGTTCCTCAGGGTACACTGAAGCTTTCTTT.

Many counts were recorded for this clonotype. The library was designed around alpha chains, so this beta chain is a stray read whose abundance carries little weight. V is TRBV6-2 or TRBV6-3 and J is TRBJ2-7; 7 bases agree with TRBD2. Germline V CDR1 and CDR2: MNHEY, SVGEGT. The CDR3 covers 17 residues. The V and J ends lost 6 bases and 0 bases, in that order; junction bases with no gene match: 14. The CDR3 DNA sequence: TGTGCCAGCAGACCCTTACAAGGCGGGGGACGCTCCTACGAGCAGTACTTC. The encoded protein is CASRPLQGGGRSYEQYF.

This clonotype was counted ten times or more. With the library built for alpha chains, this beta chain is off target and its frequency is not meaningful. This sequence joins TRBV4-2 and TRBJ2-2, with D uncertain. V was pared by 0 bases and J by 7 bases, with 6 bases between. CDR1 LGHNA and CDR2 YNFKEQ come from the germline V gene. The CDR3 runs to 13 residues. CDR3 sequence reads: CASSQDFGGELFF. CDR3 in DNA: TGTGCCAGCAGCCAAGATTTTGGCGGGGAGCTGTTTTTT.

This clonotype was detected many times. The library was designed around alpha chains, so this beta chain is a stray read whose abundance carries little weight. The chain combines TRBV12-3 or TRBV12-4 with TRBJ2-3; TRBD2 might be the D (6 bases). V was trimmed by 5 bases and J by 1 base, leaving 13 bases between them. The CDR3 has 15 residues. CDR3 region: CASSPQGGGTDTQYF. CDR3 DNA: TGTGCCAGCAGTCCGCAGGGAGGAGGCACAGATACGCAGTATTTT.

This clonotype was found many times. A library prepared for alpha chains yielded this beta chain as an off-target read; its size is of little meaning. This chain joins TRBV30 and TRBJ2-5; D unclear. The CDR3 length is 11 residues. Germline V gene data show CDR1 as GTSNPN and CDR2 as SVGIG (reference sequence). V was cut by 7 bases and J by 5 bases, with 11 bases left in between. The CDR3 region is CASYVMETQYF. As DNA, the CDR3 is TGTGCCTCGTACGTGATGGAGACCCAGTACTTC.

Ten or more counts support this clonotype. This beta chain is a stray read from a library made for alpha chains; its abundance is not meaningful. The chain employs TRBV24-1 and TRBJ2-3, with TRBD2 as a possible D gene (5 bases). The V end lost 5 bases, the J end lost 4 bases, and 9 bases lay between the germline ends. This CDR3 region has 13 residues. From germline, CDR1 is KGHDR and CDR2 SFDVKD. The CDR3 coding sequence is TGTGCCACCAGTGGGAGGTCTTCAGATACGCAGTATTTT. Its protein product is CATSGRSSDTQYF.

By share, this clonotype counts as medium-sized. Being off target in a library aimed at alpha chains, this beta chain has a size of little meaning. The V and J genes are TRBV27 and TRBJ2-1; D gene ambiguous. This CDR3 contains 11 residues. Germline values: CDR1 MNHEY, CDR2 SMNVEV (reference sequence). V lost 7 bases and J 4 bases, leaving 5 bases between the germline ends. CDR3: CASMRYNEQFF. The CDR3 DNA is TGTGCCAGCATGAGGTACAATGAGCAGTTCTTC.

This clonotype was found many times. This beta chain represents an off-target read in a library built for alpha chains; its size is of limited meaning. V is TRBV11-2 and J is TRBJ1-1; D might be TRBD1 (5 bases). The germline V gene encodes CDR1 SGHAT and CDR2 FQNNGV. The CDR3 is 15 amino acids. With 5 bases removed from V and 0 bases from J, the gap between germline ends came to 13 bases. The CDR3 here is CASSPTSQVNTEAFF. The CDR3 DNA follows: TGTGCCAGCAGCCCGACTTCACAGGTGAACACTGAAGCTTTCTTT.

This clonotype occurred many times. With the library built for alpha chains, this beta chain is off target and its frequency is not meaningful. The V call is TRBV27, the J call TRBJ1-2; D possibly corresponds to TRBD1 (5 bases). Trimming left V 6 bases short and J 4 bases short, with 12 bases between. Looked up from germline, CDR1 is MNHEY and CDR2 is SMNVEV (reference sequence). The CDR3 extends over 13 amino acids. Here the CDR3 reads CASSYRGGYGYTF. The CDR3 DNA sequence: TGTGCCAGCAGCTATAGGGGTGGCTATGGCTACACCTTC.

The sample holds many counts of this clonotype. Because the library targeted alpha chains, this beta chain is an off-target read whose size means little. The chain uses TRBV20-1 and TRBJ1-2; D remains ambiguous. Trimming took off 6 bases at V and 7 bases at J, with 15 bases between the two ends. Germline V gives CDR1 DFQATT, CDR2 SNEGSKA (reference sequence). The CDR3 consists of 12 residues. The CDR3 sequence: CSAPSDSPGYTF. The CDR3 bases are TGCAGTGCCCCATCGGATAGCCCTGGCTACACCTTC.

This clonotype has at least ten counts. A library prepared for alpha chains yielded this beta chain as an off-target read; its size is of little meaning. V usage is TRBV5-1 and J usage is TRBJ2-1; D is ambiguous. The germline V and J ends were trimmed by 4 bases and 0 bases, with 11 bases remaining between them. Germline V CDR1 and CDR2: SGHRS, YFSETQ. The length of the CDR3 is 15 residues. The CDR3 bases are TGCGCCAGCAGCCCATACTTGAGCTCCTACAATGAGCAGTTCTTC. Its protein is CASSPYLSSYNEQFF.

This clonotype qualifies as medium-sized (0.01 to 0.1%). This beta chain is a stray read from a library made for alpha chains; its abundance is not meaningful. The CDR3, as DNA: TGTGCCAGCAGCTTTCTAGCGGGTTCCACAGATACGCAGTATTTT. Its protein product is CASSFLAGSTDTQYF. This chain links TRBV7-2 with TRBJ2-3; 8 bases line up with TRBD2. The CDR3 contains 15 residues. The V segment lost 3 bases and the J segment 2 bases; nucleotides outside the gene matches: 4. Germline-derived CDR1 and CDR2 are SGHTA and FQGNSA.

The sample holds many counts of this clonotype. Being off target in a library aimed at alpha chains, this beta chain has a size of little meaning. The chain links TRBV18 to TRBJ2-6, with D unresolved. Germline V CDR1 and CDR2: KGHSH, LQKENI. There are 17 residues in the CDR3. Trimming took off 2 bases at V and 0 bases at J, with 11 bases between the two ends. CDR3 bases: TGTGCCAGCTCACCAAAGGGCGCTAGCTCTGGGGCCAACGTCCTGACTTTC. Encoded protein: CASSPKGASSGANVLTF. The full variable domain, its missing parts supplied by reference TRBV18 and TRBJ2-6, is NAGVMQNPRHLVRRRGQEARLRCSPMKGHSHVYWYRQLPEEGLKFMVYLQKENIIDESGMPKERFSAEFPKEGPSILRIQQVVRGDSAAYFCASSPKGASSGANVLTFGAGSRLTVL.

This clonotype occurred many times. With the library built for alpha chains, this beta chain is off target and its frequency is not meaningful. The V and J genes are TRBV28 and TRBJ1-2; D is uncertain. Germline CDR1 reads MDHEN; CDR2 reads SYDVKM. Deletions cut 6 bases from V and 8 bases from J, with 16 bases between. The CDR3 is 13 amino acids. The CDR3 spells CASRTGGFTGYTF. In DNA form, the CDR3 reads TGTGCCAGCAGAACGGGAGGTTTTACGGGCTACACCTTC.

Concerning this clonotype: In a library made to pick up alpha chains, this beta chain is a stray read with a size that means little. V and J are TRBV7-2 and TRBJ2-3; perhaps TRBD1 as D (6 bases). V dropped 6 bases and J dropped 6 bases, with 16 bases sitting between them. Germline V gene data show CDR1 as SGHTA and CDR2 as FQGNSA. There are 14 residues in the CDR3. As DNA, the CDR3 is TGTGCCAGCAGTTCAAAAGGGGGTCTGGATACGCAGTATTTT. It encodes CASSSKGGLDTQYF.

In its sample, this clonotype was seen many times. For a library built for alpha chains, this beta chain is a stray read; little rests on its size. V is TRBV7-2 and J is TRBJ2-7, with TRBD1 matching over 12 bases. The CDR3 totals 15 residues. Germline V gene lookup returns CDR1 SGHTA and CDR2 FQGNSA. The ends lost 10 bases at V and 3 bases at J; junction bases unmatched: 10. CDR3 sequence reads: CATSLGQGANYEQYF. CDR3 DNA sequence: TGTGCCACCTCCCTGGGACAGGGGGCAAACTACGAGCAGTACTTC.

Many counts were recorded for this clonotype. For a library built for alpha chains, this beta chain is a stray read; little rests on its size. The CDR3 sequence: CSASRLDYEQYF. As DNA, the CDR3 is TGCAGTGCTAGTAGACTGGACTACGAGCAGTACTTC. The J gene is TRBJ2-7, the V gene TRBV20-1, with D hard to call. The CDR3 has 12 residues. V dropped 3 bases and J dropped 3 bases, with 9 bases sitting between them. The V gene's germline CDR1 is DFQATT and CDR2 SNEGSKA (reference sequence).

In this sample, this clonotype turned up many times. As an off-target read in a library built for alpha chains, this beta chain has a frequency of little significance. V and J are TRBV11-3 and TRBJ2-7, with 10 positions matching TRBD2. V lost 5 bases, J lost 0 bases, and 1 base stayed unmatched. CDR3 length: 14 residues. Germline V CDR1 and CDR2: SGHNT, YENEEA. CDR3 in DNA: TGTGCCAGCAGCCGGACTAGCGGCTCCTACGAGCAGTACTTC. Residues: CASSRTSGSYEQYF.